These T cell receptor beta chains were read from a single sample in a study of cytomegalovirus exposure and HLA in healthy donors. Data came from immunoSEQ multiplex PCR; TCRdb stores just in-frame clones and leaves some out. Among 75,000 or so clones listed, approximately 70% were seen once. The source material was PBMCs. The receptors here all came from a man aged 35 to 55 in good health and CMV-seropositive. Both conserved end residues are part of each CDR3. D genes are given only for firm matches. Size values are once, few and many counts, or a class for expanded clones, and some rows have none.

TRBD1,TRBV5-6,once,TRBJ1-2,TGTGCCAGCAGCGAGGGACAGGGAGGGATATATGGCTACACCTTC,CASSEGQGGIYGYTF
NA,TRBV9,once,TRBJ1-2,TGTGCCAGCAGCTCCAACCCCGGGAGGGTCTATGGCTACACCTTC,CASSSNPGRVYGYTF
TRBD1,TRBV5-4,NA,TRBJ1-1,TGTGCCAGCAGCTCCCTACAGGGGGCAGGGCGAAACACTGAAGCTTTCTTT,CASSSLQGAGRNTEAFF
TRBD2,TRBV5-1,NA,TRBJ2-7,TGCGCCAGCAGCTCTGAACTAGCGGGGTCCTCCTACGAGCAGTACTTC,CASSSELAGSSYEQYF
TRBD2,TRBV6-5,NA,TRBJ2-2,TGTGCCAGCAGTTCGCGACTAGCGGAAAACACCGGGGAGCTGTTTTTT,CASSSRLAENTGELFF
NA,TRBV2,NA,TRBJ2-4,TGTGCCAGCAGTGAAACTTGGTTCTTGGGGCACGGAGGGCTTCAGTACTTC,CASSETWFLGHGGLQYF
TRBD1,TRBV10-3,few,TRBJ2-3,TGTGCCATCAGTGATCTCCGGGACAGGGGAAGCACAGATACGCAGTATTTT,CAISDLRDRGSTDTQYF
TRBD1,TRBV12-5,NA,TRBJ1-5,TGTGCTAGTGCCCGACAGGGGTTCGGCCAGCCCCAGCATTTT,CASARQGFGQPQHF
TRBD2,TRBV5-5,few,TRBJ2-5,TGTGCCACCAGCGCGGGGGGGCTTAGCGAAGAGACCCAGTACTTC,CATSAGGLSEETQYF
TRBD2,TRBV10-3,NA,TRBJ2-5,TGTGCCATCAGTGCTCGGACTAGCGGGGGGGCCGGAGAGACCCAGTACTTC,CAISARTSGGAGETQYF
NA,TRBV29-1,NA,TRBJ1-3,TGCAGCGCGCCAGTGGGAAACACCATATATTTT,CSAPVGNTIYF
NA,TRBV30,NA,TRBJ1-3,TGTGCCTGGAGTGTATCGGGGGGTCCTGGAAACACCATATATTTT,CAWSVSGGPGNTIYF
TRBD1,TRBV4-1,NA,TRBJ1-1,TGCGCCAGCAGCCAGGGGACAGCCATGAACACTGAAGCTTTCTTT,CASSQGTAMNTEAFF
TRBD1,TRBV28,NA,TRBJ1-2,TGTGCCAGCAGGCCTACAGGGGGCTGGGACTATGGCTACACCTTC,CASRPTGGWDYGYTF
NA,TRBV11-3,NA,TRBJ2-7,TGTGCCAGCAGCTTCAGGGGAACCTACGAGCAGTACTTC,CASSFRGTYEQYF
NA,TRBV6-5,NA,TRBJ1-2,TGTGCCAGCAGTGCCGGAGACAGACCCTATGGCTACACCTTC,CASSAGDRPYGYTF
NA,TRBV11-2,NA,TRBJ1-3,TGTGCCAGCAGCTTTCAGGGAACTGGAAACACCATATATTTT,CASSFQGTGNTIYF
NA,TRBV10-3,NA,TRBJ1-2,TGTGCCATCTCCGGGAACCTGAGCTATGGCTACACCTTC,CAISGNLSYGYTF
NA,TRBV11-2,NA,TRBJ1-5,TGTGCCAGCAGCTTAGCGGGGAGAAGCAATCAGCCCCAGCATTTT,CASSLAGRSNQPQHF
TRBD1,TRBV2,NA,TRBJ2-1,TGTGCCAGCAAATCCGGGGACAGTAGAGTCAATGAGCAGTTCTTC,CASKSGDSRVNEQFF
NA,TRBV7-9,once,TRBJ1-1,TGTGCCAGCGCATGGGGGGGGGCAATAACTGAAGCTTTCTTT,CASAWGGAITEAFF
TRBD1,TRBV28,NA,TRBJ1-2,TGTGCCAGCAGTCCCCCAGGACAGGGGGCTGTGTATGGCTACACCTTC,CASSPPGQGAVYGYTF
NA,TRBV19,NA,TRBJ2-5,TGTGCCAGTAGTATAGACGGTAGAGGGCGATTAGAGACCCAGTACTTC,CASSIDGRGRLETQYF
TRBD1,TRBV29-1,few,TRBJ2-2,TGCAGCGGAACAGGGGGCAAGTCCGGGGAGCTGTTTTTT,CSGTGGKSGELFF
NA,TRBV9,NA,TRBJ2-1,TGTGCCACCGGGACTTGGGATGAGCAGTTCTTC,CATGTWDEQFF
NA,TRBV19,NA,TRBJ2-6,TGTGCCAGCAACCTCCGTGGACAAGGAGACCTGACTTTC,CASNLRGQGDLTF
TRBD1,TRBV9,NA,TRBJ2-2,TGTGCCAGCAGCGTAACCGGACAGGGGTTTGAGACCGGGGAGCTGTTTTTT,CASSVTGQGFETGELFF
NA,TRBV4-2,NA,TRBJ2-7,TGTGCCAGCAGCCAGGACCGAATACTGGGGAGTTCCGAGCAGTACTTC,CASSQDRILGSSEQYF
TRBD1,TRBV27,NA,TRBJ2-2,TGTGCCAGCAGGGAGGTGACAGGGGCGAACACCGGGGAGCTGTTTTTT,CASREVTGANTGELFF
NA,TRBV29-1,NA,TRBJ1-5,TGCAGCGTACAATATCGTTACAATCAGCCCCAGCATTTT,CSVQYRYNQPQHF
TRBD1,TRBV7-9,few,TRBJ2-7,TGTGCCAGCAGCGCCAGGGGGCAGGGGTCCAACGAGCAGTACTTC,CASSARGQGSNEQYF
TRBD1,TRBV7-9,NA,TRBJ2-3,TGTGCCAGCAGACAGGGGGTTGGCACAGATACGCAGTATTTT,CASRQGVGTDTQYF
TRBD2,TRBV7-2,few,TRBJ2-1,TGTGCCAGCAGCGCCTCTAGCGGGGGGGCGGGGAATGAGCAGTTCTTC,CASSASSGGAGNEQFF
NA,TRBV9,once,TRBJ2-1,TGTGCCAGCAGCCCCCAAGGGCTAGCGTCCAGCAATGAGCAGTTCTTC,CASSPQGLASSNEQFF
TRBD2,TRBV11-2,NA,TRBJ2-3,TGTGCCAGCACCGAACTCAAGCGGGGGGGCACAGATACGCAGTATTTT,CASTELKRGGTDTQYF
NA,TRBV5-6,few,TRBJ2-7,TGTGCCAGCAGCTTGGCAGGAGGCGAAGCGCAGTACTTC,CASSLAGGEAQYF
TRBD1,TRBV29-1,NA,TRBJ2-5,TGCAGCGTTGAGGGAGGCCCGGGACAGGGCCAAGAGACCCAGTACTTC,CSVEGGPGQGQETQYF
TRBD2,TRBV2,few,TRBJ2-3,TGTGCCAGCGGGGGGGTCGGTACAGATACGCAGTATTTT,CASGGVGTDTQYF
NA,TRBV11-3,few,TRBJ2-7,TGTGCCAGCAGCTTACAAGGGGATCTCTACGAGCAGTACTTC,CASSLQGDLYEQYF
NA,TRBV11-1,NA,TRBJ2-7,TGTGCCAGCAGCCCGGGAAGTCTGGGGTTTTACTACGAGCAGTACTTC,CASSPGSLGFYYEQYF
NA,TRBV7-6,NA,TRBJ2-3,TGTGCCAGCAGCTCAACATCCGGGGGAGATACGCAGTATTTT,CASSSTSGGDTQYF
TRBD1,TRBV5-4,NA,TRBJ1-1,TGTGCCACCACGCCAGGGGGCTCCGCTGAAGCTTTCTTT,CATTPGGSAEAFF
NA,TRBV7-2,once,TRBJ1-1,TGTGCCAGCAGCCAATCGAGCGTGACAGGCGCCCATGCTTTCTTT,CASSQSSVTGAHAFF
NA,TRBV2,NA,TRBJ1-2,TGTGCCAGCAGCCTTTCTAGAAGGGGCTACACCTTC,CASSLSRRGYTF
TRBD1,TRBV5-4,NA,TRBJ2-1,TGTGCCAGCAGCTTGGTCAGGGGGCTGAATAATGAGCAGTTCTTC,CASSLVRGLNNEQFF
NA,TRBV14,NA,TRBJ2-7,TGTGCCAGCAGCCAATTCAGAAACGAGCAGTACTTC,CASSQFRNEQYF
NA,TRBV30,once,TRBJ2-5,TGTGCCTGGAGTGAACGCGGGTGGACCCAGTACTTC,CAWSERGWTQYF
TRBD1,TRBV5-1,NA,TRBJ2-7,TGCGCCAGCAGCTCCGGGACAGGGTCTTCCGAGCAGTACTTC,CASSSGTGSSEQYF